This T cell receptor (beta chain) was profiled in a study of blood T cell repertoires in COVID-19. The overall study: Spain, Italy and the United States supplied samples that represented acute and convalescent COVID-19. The cDNA or gDNA used as material had been derived from T cells, B-cell-depleted T cells, or PBMCs.

Data came from immunoSEQ multiplex PCR; TCRdb stores just in-frame clones and leaves some out. The sample carries roughly 300,000 clones, about four fifths recorded once. Trimming took 5 bases from V and 1 from J; bases not matched to a gene: 6. Germline assignment: CDR1 MNHEY and CDR2 SVGEGT. The CDR3 covers 16 residues. The TCR sequence derives from a woman aged 50 to 60 who had recovered from COVID-19. Material for sequencing was peripheral blood. The chain carries TRBV6-2 or TRBV6-3 and TRBJ2-2, with 8 bases lining up with TRBD2. CDR3 protein: CASSDFAGGNTGELFF. The CDR3 region has the DNA TGTGCCAGCAGTGATTTTGCGGGGGGGAACACCGGGGAGCTGTTTTTT.